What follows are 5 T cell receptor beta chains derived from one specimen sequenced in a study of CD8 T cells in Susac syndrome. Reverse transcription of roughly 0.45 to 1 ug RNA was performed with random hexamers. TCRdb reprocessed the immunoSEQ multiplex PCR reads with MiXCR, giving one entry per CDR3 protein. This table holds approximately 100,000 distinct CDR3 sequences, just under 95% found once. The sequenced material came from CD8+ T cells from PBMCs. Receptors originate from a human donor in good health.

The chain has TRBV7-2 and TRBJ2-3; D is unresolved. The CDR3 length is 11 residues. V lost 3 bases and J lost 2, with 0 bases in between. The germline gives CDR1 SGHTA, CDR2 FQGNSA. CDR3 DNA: TGTGCCAGCAGCTTCACAGATACGCAGTATTTT. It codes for CASSFTDTQYF.

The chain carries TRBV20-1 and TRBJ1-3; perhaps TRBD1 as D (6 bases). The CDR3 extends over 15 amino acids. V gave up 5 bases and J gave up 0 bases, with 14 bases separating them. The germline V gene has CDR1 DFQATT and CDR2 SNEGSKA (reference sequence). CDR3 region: CSAALGASSGNTIYF. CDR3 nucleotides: TGCAGTGCTGCTCTGGGGGCATCCTCTGGAAACACCATATATTTT.

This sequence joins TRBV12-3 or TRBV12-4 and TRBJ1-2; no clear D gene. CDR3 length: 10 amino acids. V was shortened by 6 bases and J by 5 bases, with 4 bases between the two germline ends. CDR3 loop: CASRRYGYTF. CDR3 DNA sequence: TGTGCCAGCAGGAGATATGGCTACACCTTC.

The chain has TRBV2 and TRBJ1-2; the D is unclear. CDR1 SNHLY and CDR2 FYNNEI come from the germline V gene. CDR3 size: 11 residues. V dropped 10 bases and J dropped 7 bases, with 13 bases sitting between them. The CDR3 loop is CATRTASGYTF. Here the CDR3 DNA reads TGTGCCACCCGGACGGCTTCTGGCTACACCTTC.

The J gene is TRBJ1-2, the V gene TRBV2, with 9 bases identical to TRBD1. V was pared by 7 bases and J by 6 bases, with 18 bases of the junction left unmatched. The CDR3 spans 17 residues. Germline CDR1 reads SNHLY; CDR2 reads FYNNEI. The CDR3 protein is CASIRAGTGYSSHGYTF. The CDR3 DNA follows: TGTGCCAGCATTCGGGCCGGGACAGGGTACAGTTCGCATGGCTACACCTTC.